This T cell receptor (beta chain) stems from a study of control samples from healthy donors and cancer patients. The table came from immunoSEQ multiplex PCR; TCRdb's copy has only in-frame clones and leaves some out. The sample includes about 190,000 clones, roughly nine tenths of them seen just once. This clone has only a few counts. The CDR3 totals 15 residues. Germline CDR1 reads KGHDR; CDR2 reads SFDVKD. The V segment lost 4 bases and the J segment 2 bases; nucleotides outside the gene matches: 6. This sequence joins TRBV24-1 and TRBJ1-1; 7 bases line up with TRBD1. This TCR was recovered from a man aged 30 to 39 in good health. The specimen was blood. The CDR3 loop is CATSESPGGNTEAFF. Written as DNA, the CDR3 is TGTGCCACCAGTGAATCACCAGGGGGTAACACTGAAGCTTTCTTT.